This entry features one T cell receptor (beta chain) sequence. Its antigen target is currently unknown. No much larger clonotype is one base removed from it; base qualities were not supplied. Using the deep immunoSEQ assay, multiplex PCR amplified TCR CDR3 regions from genomic DNA. Extracted genomic DNA from each cell subset was distributed evenly across all wells of several immunoSEQ 96-well plates, and each plate was treated as a replicate. For sorted subsets, each replicate PCR was loaded with about 200 ng genomic DNA, equivalent to 32,000 or so T cell genomes. Purified libraries were measured with a Qubit 3.0 fluorometer, size-checked on a Bioanalyzer 2100, and measured again with the KAPA Library Quantification kit. Each immunoSEQ 96-well plate was sequenced on its own single-read 150-cycle Illumina NextSeq 550 flow cell. As for how the authors treated the data: The immunoSEQ output contained only junctional sequences without quality scores, so filtering could not match that applied to full-length reads. To assign V/J genes and CDR3, sequences were annotated against IMGT germline references using PyIR, a Python wrapper for IgBLAST v1.9. Reads with weak V/J assignments (E-value above 1e-6), missing CDR3, stop codons, out-of-frame junctions, or ambiguous translated residues were removed. V3J clonotypes were defined as sequences sharing an identical inferred V gene, J gene, and CDR3 amino acid sequence. Percentage overlap between repertoires was calculated by dividing the number of shared unique clonotypes by the size of the smaller repertoire. Three approaches were used to assess repertoire richness: RTK rarefaction, the Chao1 estimator, and Recon v2.1 estimates of unobserved clonotypes. Generation probabilities for all TCRbeta clonotypes obtained by the gDNA method from a handful of donors were computed using OLGA. The immuneACCESS repertoire file appears here via TCRdb, limited to in-frame rearrangements. These files lack a portion of the clones; in checked studies, under half of the deficit traces to unresolved V genes, and the cause of the others is not known. From that table come the V and J calls and clone size; the DNA was used to work out D and trimming. The sample table shows some 2.4 million clones, and over 85% are seen once. More than 0.35% of the sample comes from the top ten.

The sample originates from a study of shared clonotypes between healthy human individuals (dated by TCRdb to the early 2020s). Turning to the overall study: A few men and a couple of women, aged 18 to 49 years, made up the cohort. Between about 0.94 and 8.9 billion PBMCs per donor were obtained by leukapheresis. The study deeply sequenced blood TCR repertoires of about 5 healthy adults to estimate repertoire size and the extent of clonotype sharing between individuals. For each donor, CD4 naive and CD4 memory were each given three plates, CD8 naive was given two plates, and CD8 memory was given one plate. Different laboratories and diverse techniques were used to prepare libraries and sequence TCR repertoires, to increase sequencing depth and limit assay-specific biases.

Study-level results and caveats: Higher generation probabilities were observed for clonotypes shared by all four sorted-subset donors than for non-shared clonotypes. Incomplete sequencing was indicated by rarefaction of sorted-subset datasets, despite the large sequencing depth. Sharing across a few donors was observed for approximately 5% of naive CD4, over 3% of naive CD8, roughly 2.4% of memory CD4, and around 0.4% of memory CD8 clonotypes. Sampling was limited to blood, and TCR repertoires in tissue likely differ from TCR repertoires in blood. Pairwise subsampling indicated that sequencing depth was expected to affect the degree of clonotype sharing among donors. The genetic and exposure-history diversity represented was limited by the small number of donors. Naive subsets generally had larger estimated clonotype richness than memory subsets.

The donors were healthy, HIV-negative adults with no recently reported acute infections or vaccinations. Every donor was a Caucasian adult residing in Nashville, Tennessee, USA. Magnetic negative selection was used to enrich CD4+ T cells, after which naive cells were positively selected on CD45RA and the negative fraction became the memory subset. Blood was obtained by leukapheresis, after which PBMCs were separated by Ficoll-Histopaque density gradient centrifugation and cryopreserved in liquid nitrogen vapor phase. Purity and quantity of every magnetically sorted T cell population were checked by analytical flow cytometry. Each sorted fraction had its genomic DNA isolated and then quantified by UV absorbance on a Nanodrop 2000c. The sequencing sample was made of naive CD4+ T cells from PBMCs. The meaning of the sample's cell subset or site label: CD45RA+ positively selected. This clonotype was obtained from a man between 18 and 35 years old in good health. Some clones in this sample may be carry-over from other donors' samples.

The CDR3 loop reads CASSRPTSGKLYEQYF. The sequence in DNA is TGTGCCAGCAGCAGGCCAACTAGCGGTAAACTCTACGAGCAGTACTTC. The receptor chain draws on TRBV13 and TRBJ2-7, with TRBD2 matching 8 junction bases. The junction shows trimming of 5 bases on V and 3 bases on J, and the gene matches do not reach 12 bases of it. The CDR1 and CDR2 encoded by the germline V gene (reference sequence) are PRHDT and FYEKMQ. The CDR3 measures 16 amino acids from cysteine to phenylalanine. Here the CDR3 DNA is all that survives: 48 bases in frame from base 1.